Given below is one TCR beta chain in context. What it recognizes is unknown. This specimen comes from a study of cytomegalovirus exposure and HLA in healthy donors. Trimming took 1 base from V and 4 from J, leaving 5 bases between them. This CDR3 is 13 amino acids long. The V gene's germline CDR1 is ENHRY and CDR2 SYGVKD. General study findings and limits: Most TCR sequences were uncommon, yet certain public TCRs appeared in many donors. Subsequent analysis found a tendency for first-cohort TCR clusters to co-occur within the approximately 130 validation repertoires. Among TCR beta chains, those listed as cytomegalovirus-associated numbered some 160.

Method: immunoSEQ multiplex PCR; TCRdb's copy keeps in-frame clones and lacks some. The table records about 130,000 clones, approximately 90% of them present only once. This TCR derives from a woman aged 25 to 45 in good health and CMV-seropositive. The specimen sequenced was PBMCs. The rearrangement links TRBV10-3 to TRBJ1-5; no clear D gene. The DNA for the CDR3 is TGTGCCATCAGTGAGTTTAATAATCAGCCCCAGCATTTT. As protein: CAISEFNNQPQHF.